This T cell receptor beta chain was recorded in a study of tumor and adjacent non-tumor tissue in lung cancer. Study details: Patients were aged about 31 to 76, nine to eleven men and about five women, stage I to III. On average, productive TCRbeta reads reached around 4 million per sample.

This sample's RNA came from whole unsorted tissue. This non-tumor lung sample came from over 3 cm beyond the tumor edge. Chemotherapy-naive patients with new lung cancer underwent thoracic surgery in China, August–late 2014. The CDR3 totals 19 residues. Germline lookup yields CDR1 MGHRA and CDR2 YSYEKL. With 4 bases clipped from V and 0 bases from J, the junction kept 11 bases outside the gene matches. Whole-study results and caveats: Significantly higher TCR diversity was found in tumor than normal lung.

Three rounds of nested PCR, following a modified ARM-PCR protocol, produced the TCRbeta library. TCRdb analysed the multiplex PCR reads with MiXCR anew, one entry per CDR3 protein. This sample yields about 110,000 distinct CDR3 sequences, of which 50% to 70% are seen a single time; roughly 20% belongs to the top ten. This clonotype came up many times. What it binds is not known. The receptor was derived from a man in his sixties with non-small cell lung cancer. The sequenced sample was distant non-tumor lung tissue. The rearrangement uses TRBV4-1 and TRBJ2-2; 10 positions agree with TRBD2. CDR3 region: CASSRLPSGGAANTGELFF. CDR3 coding DNA: TGCGCCAGCAGCCGCCTACCGAGCGGGGGGGCCGCGAACACCGGGGAGCTGTTTTTT.